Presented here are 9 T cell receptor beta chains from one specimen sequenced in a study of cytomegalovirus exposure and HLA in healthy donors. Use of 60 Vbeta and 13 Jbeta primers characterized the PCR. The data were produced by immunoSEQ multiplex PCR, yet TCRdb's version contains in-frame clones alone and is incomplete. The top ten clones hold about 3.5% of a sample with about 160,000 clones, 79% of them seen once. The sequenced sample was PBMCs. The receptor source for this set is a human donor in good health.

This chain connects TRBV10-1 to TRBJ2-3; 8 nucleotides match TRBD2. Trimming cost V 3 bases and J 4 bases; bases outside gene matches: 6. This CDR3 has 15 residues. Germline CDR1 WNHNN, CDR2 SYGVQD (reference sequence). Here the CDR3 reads CASSDPGLGADTQYF. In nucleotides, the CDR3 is TGCGCCAGCAGTGACCCGGGACTAGGCGCAGATACGCAGTATTTT.

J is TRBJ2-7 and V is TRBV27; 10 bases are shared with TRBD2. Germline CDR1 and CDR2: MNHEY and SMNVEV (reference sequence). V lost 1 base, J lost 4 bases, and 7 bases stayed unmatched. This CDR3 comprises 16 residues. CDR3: CASSLFLAGAPYEQYF. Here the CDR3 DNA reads TGTGCCAGCAGTTTATTTCTAGCGGGAGCGCCATACGAGCAGTACTTC.

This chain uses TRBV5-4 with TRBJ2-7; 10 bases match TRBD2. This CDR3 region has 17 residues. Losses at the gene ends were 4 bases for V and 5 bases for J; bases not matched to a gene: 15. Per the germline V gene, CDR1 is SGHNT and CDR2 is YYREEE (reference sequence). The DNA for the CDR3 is TGTGCCAGCAGCGGAGGGTTTGCTAGCGGGAGTTTCGACGAGCAGTACTTC. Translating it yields CASSGGFASGSFDEQYF.

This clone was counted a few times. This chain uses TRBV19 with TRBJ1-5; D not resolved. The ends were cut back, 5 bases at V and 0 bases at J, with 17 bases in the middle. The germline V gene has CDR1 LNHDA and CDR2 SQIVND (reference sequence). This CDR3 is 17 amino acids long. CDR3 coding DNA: TGTGCCAGTAGTCGGATATTAACAGATAATAGCAATCAGCCCCAGCATTTT. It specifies CASSRILTDNSNQPQHF.

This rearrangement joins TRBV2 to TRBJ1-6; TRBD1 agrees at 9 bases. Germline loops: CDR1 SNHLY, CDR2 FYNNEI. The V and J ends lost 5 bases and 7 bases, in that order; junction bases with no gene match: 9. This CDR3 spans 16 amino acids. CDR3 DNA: TGTGCCAGCAGTCAGCGGATGGACAGGGGAAATTCACCCCTCCACTTT. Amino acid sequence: CASSQRMDRGNSPLHF.

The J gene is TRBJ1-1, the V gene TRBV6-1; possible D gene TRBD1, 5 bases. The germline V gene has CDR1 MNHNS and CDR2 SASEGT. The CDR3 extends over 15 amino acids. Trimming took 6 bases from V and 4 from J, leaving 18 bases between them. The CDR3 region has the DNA TGTGCCAGCAGACAGGAGGGCGGGGAGGGCACTGAAGCTTTCTTT. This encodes CASRQEGGEGTEAFF.

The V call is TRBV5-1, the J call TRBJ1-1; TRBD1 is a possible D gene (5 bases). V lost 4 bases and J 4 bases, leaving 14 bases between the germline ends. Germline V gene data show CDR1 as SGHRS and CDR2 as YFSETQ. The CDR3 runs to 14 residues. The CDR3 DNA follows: TGCGCCAGCAGCCCGAATCGACAGAGCACTGAAGCTTTCTTT. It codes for CASSPNRQSTEAFF.

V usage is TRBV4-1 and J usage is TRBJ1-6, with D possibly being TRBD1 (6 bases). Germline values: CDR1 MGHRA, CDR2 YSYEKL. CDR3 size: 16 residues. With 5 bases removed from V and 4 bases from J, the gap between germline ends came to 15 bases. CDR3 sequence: CASSYRDTLYNSPLHF. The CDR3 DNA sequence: TGCGCCAGCAGCTACCGGGACACATTGTATAATTCACCCCTCCACTTT.

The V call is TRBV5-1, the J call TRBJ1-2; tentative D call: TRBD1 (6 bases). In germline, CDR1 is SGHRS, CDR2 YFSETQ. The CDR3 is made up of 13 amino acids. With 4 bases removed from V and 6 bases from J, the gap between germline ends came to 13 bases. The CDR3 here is CASSPPAGDGYTF. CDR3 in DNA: TGCGCCAGCAGCCCCCCCGCAGGGGATGGCTACACCTTC.